Shown below are 6 T cell receptor beta chains from a single sample sequenced in a study of control samples from healthy donors and cancer patients. Assay used: immunoSEQ multiplex PCR; TCRdb lists only in-frame clones, some missing. The profile covers approximately 100,000 clones, with roughly four fifths appearing a single time and 1.5% to 2% taken by the ten largest. The source material was blood. The source is a man aged 55 to 70 in good health.

The CDR3 sequence is CASSIAGLVTNNEQFF. The CDR3 bases are TGTGCCAGTAGTATTGCCGGACTAGTAACGAACAATGAGCAGTTCTTC. The chain joins TRBV19 to TRBJ2-1, with 7 positions matching TRBD2. Germline CDR1 LNHDA, CDR2 SQIVND (reference sequence). The CDR3 runs 16 residues. Losses at the gene ends were 3 bases for V and 5 bases for J; bases not matched to a gene: 10.

The V gene is TRBV6-6, the J gene TRBJ2-4, with 7 bases aligning to TRBD1. This CDR3 has 16 residues. The trim removed 2 bases at V and 0 bases at J, leaving 4 bases unmatched. Germline assignment: CDR1 MNHNY and CDR2 SVGAGI (reference sequence). In DNA, the CDR3 is TGTGCCAGCAGTTACCCAGGGACAGTAGCCAAAAACATTCAGTACTTC. It is translated as CASSYPGTVAKNIQYF.

The chain combines TRBV4-1 with TRBJ2-1; 9 positions match TRBD2. There are 16 residues in the CDR3. The J segment lost 6 bases and the V segment lost 6 bases, leaving 12 bases of the junction unmatched. Germline CDR1 is MGHRA and CDR2 is YSYEKL. The CDR3 loop is CASSQFSGSGSNEQFF. CDR3 bases: TGCGCCAGCAGTCAATTTAGCGGGAGTGGCTCCAATGAGCAGTTCTTC.

This sequence joins TRBV6-5 and TRBJ2-3; D is unclear. Germline lookup yields CDR1 MNHEY and CDR2 SVGAGI. V shed 0 bases and J shed 3 bases, with 10 bases lying between them. CDR3 size: 15 residues. The CDR3: CASSYSPAATDTQYF. Written as DNA, the CDR3 is TGTGCCAGCAGTTACTCCCCCGCGGCGACAGATACGCAGTATTTT.

This clone came up a few times. The V gene is TRBV11-2, the J gene TRBJ2-2; 7 bases match TRBD2. The length of the CDR3 is 17 residues. The junction had 14 bases not matched to a gene; V was cut back by 5 bases and J by 5 bases. The germline CDR1 and CDR2 sequences are SGHAT and FQNNGV. CDR3 amino acids: CASSPASGILFTGELFF. The CDR3 region has the DNA TGTGCCAGCAGCCCGGCGAGCGGGATTTTATTTACCGGGGAGCTGTTTTTT.

This sequence joins TRBV30 and TRBJ2-7; perhaps TRBD1 as D (6 bases). Germline V gene lookup returns CDR1 GTSNPN and CDR2 SVGIG (reference sequence). V lost 5 bases to trimming and J lost 7 bases, with 18 bases between them. CDR3 length equals 13 residues. The chain's CDR3 is CAWGPTGLGEQYF. As DNA, the CDR3 is TGTGCCTGGGGACCTACAGGGTTGGGGGAGCAGTACTTC. Variable domain in full (rest from reference TRBV30 and TRBJ2-7): SQTIHQWPATLVQPVGSPLSLECTVEGTSNPNLYWYRQAAGRGLQLLFYSVGIGQISSEVPQNLSASRPQDRQFILSSKKLLLSDSGFYLCAWGPTGLGEQYFGPGTRLTVT.